This entry lists 5 T cell receptor beta chains sequenced from one sample in a study of blood T cell repertoires in COVID-19. Sequencing used immunoSEQ multiplex PCR; TCRdb keeps in-frame clones, though not all of them. The sample has some 220,000 clones; 75% to 90% are singletons. Material: PBMCs or T cells enriched from blood (not recorded which). These receptors all stem from a woman between 40 and 50 years old with acute COVID-19.

The chain carries TRBV2 and TRBJ1-2, with D perhaps matching TRBD1 (5 bases). The germline V and J ends were trimmed by 6 bases and 1 base, with 9 bases remaining between them. Germline V lookup: CDR1 SNHLY, CDR2 FYNNEI. The CDR3 has 13 amino acids. The CDR3 loop is CASRPGLNYGYTF. The CDR3 DNA sequence: TGTGCCAGCAGGCCAGGGCTTAACTATGGCTACACCTTC.

V is TRBV27 and J is TRBJ2-1; 8 nucleotides line up with TRBD1. The CDR3 covers 16 residues. CDR1 MNHEY and CDR2 SMNVEV come from the germline V gene (reference sequence). V lost 5 bases and J lost 7; bases outside the gene matches: 13. Here the CDR3 DNA reads TGTGCCAGCAGTCGAATAGGACAGGGTTTGAAAAATGAGCAGTTCTTC. This translates into CASSRIGQGLKNEQFF.

The rearrangement links TRBV13 to TRBJ1-1; maybe TRBD1 (5 bases). This CDR3 comprises 14 residues. Germline V CDR1 and CDR2: PRHDT, FYEKMQ (reference sequence). The V end lost 6 bases, the J end lost 2 bases, and 13 bases lay between the germline ends. CDR3 sequence: CASSLPTVNTEAFF. The DNA for the CDR3 is TGTGCCAGCAGTTTGCCGACAGTAAACACTGAAGCTTTCTTT.

The rearrangement uses TRBV7-2 and TRBJ2-7; 13 nucleotides align to TRBD2. Trimming at V came to 5 bases and at J to 6 bases, leaving 7 bases not matched to a gene. CDR3 length equals 15 residues. CDR1 and CDR2 (germline): SGHTA, FQGNSA. CDR3 protein: CASSVGTSGVGEQYF. Here the CDR3 DNA reads TGTGCCAGCAGCGTCGGGACTAGCGGGGTCGGCGAGCAGTACTTC.

This chain links TRBV18 with TRBJ1-2; unclear D gene. V shed 1 base and J shed 8 bases, with 11 bases lying between them. This CDR3 has 13 amino acids. CDR1 KGHSH and CDR2 LQKENI come from the germline V gene. In DNA form, the CDR3 reads TGTGCCAGCTCACCACAAGAGCTATTAGGCTACACCTTC. Translated, it gives CASSPQELLGYTF.